This T cell receptor beta chain appears in the sequencing data of a study of cytomegalovirus exposure and HLA in healthy donors. Germline-derived CDR1 and CDR2 are MNHEY and SMNVEV (reference sequence). This CDR3 comprises 14 residues. With V trimmed by 2 bases and J by 6 bases, 6 bases remained unmatched. This clone was seen a handful of times. Its target is not known. The PCR ran on 60 Vbeta and 13 Jbeta primers. Libraries were prepared by immunoSEQ multiplex PCR; TCRdb keeps only in-frame clonotypes and omits some of them. The sample holds over 150,000 clones, about 71% seen once. General observations from the study: An analysis that was carried out later associated approximately 15,000 TCR beta sequences with HLA alleles at 0.05 false discovery rate.

This TCR derives from a woman aged 40 to 49 in good health and CMV-seropositive. The gene calls are TRBV27 and TRBJ2-7; 8 bases match TRBD1. Material: PBMCs. The CDR3 here is CASSLGQGAPEQYF. CDR3 in DNA: TGTGCCAGCAGTTTAGGGCAGGGGGCGCCCGAGCAGTACTTC.